This TCR beta chain is drawn from a study of blood T cell repertoires in COVID-19 (dated by TCRdb to 2020 to 2022). Concerning the study at large: The collaborator samples originated in the United States, Italy and Spain and spanned the acute and convalescent phases of COVID-19. The material from the prospective study consisted of cDNA or gDNA derived from T cells, B-cell-depleted T cells, or PBMCs. The dataset comprised deeply sampled blood TCRbeta repertoires from subjects exposed to, actively infected with, or recovered from COVID-19. The repertoires were released in a freely available public database meant as a resource for research on the immune response to SARS-CoV-2. Samples came from the ongoing ImmuneRACE study (first 160 participants) plus 1,254 subjects from 6 global collaborators. A de-identified subject ID, COVID-19 status, age in years and sex were almost always included in the sample metadata. Where available, HLA class I and class II types were obtained from metadata supplied by the sample provider rather than from assay-based typing. Broader findings and caveats from the paper: The amount of clinical and demographic metadata varied by source and participant and was provided uncurated.

Details on this clone: There is no known antigen for this receptor. Nothing much larger sits one base from this clone, and base qualities are not available.

Whole blood was collected in K2EDTA tubes by collaborating institutions according to the institutions' own protocols. For TCRbeta analysis, collaborator samples were shipped as frozen whole blood, as isolated PBMCs, or as DNA extracted from either sample type. V and J lose 4 bases and 4 bases, and a span of 8 bases separates them. Its CDR3 holds 13 amino acids, cysteine through phenylalanine. The entry retains the CDR3 DNA only, 39 bases that are in frame from base 1. Per the germline V gene, SNHLY is the CDR1 and FYNNEI is the CDR2. The immunoSEQ Assay, a bias-controlled multiplex PCR, was used to amplify TCRbeta CDR3 regions from genomic DNA. From the authors' description of their analysis: The number of nucleated cells in each sample was estimated by amplification of reference gene primers within the assay. To quantify the absolute abundance of each unique TCRbeta CDR3 rearrangement, sequence reads were collapsed and filtered. For each sample, productive Simpson clonality was calculated as the square root of Simpson's diversity index over productive rearrangements. TCRdb stores this immuneACCESS table with in-frame sequences only. Part of the clones is absent; in the studies checked, under half of the shortfall reflects unresolved V genes, and no reason is known for the rest. From that table come the V and J calls and clone size; the DNA was used to work out D and trimming. The sample table records 250,000 or so clones; roughly 80% of these occur just once. Of the sample, just under 6.5% is held by the ten largest clones.

The specimen was peripheral blood. Recombination joined TRBV2 with TRBJ1-3, with the D gene too uncertain to name. This sequence originates from a woman aged 55-69 years with active or convalescent COVID-19. CDR3 reads: CASSGGFGNTIYF. The DNA reads TGTGCCAGCAGTGGAGGGTTCGGAAACACCATATATTTT. Beyond the CDR3, the reference TRBV2 and TRBJ1-3 genes provide the residues; the full variable domain reads: EPEVTQTPSHQVTQMGQEVILRCVPISNHLYFYWYRQILGQKVEFLVSFYNNEISEKSEIFDDQFSVERPDGSNFTLKIRSTKLEDSAMYFCASSGGFGNTIYFGEGSWLTVV.